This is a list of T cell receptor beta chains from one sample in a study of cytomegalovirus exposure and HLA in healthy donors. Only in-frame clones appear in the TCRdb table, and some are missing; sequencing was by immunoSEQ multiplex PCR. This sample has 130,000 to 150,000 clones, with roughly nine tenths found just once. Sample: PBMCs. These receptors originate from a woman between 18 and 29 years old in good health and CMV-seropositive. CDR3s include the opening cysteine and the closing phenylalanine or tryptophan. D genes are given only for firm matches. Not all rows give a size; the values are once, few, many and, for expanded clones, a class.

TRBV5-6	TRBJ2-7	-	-	CASSPGGGEQYF	TGTGCCAGCAGCCCGGGGGGCGGCGAGCAGTACTTC
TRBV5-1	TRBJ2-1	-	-	CASSLSWRPEPGYNEQFF	TGCGCCAGCAGCTTGTCTTGGCGTCCCGAACCCGGGTACAATGAGCAGTTCTTC
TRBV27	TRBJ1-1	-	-	CASSLGGGMNTEAFF	TGTGCCAGCAGTTTGGGGGGGGGCATGAACACTGAAGCTTTCTTT
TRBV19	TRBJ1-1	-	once	CASGMNTEAFF	TGTGCCAGCGGGATGAACACTGAAGCTTTCTTT
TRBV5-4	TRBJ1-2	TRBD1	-	CASSLGSRGRWGGYTF	TGTGCCAGCAGCTTGGGAAGCAGGGGGCGCTGGGGTGGCTACACCTTC
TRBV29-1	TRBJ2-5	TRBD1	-	CSVVMGQGSQETQYF	TGCAGCGTTGTGATGGGACAGGGTAGCCAAGAGACCCAGTACTTC
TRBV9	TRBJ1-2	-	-	CASSAVRGGAGGYTF	TGTGCCAGCAGCGCCGTACGGGGAGGGGCGGGCGGCTACACCTTC
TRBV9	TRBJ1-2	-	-	CASSVGGWPDPNYGYTF	TGTGCCAGCAGCGTAGGGGGCTGGCCTGACCCTAACTATGGCTACACCTTC
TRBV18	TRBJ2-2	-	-	CASSPPVGAQAGELFF	TGTGCCAGCTCACCACCGGTGGGGGCTCAAGCCGGGGAGCTGTTTTTT
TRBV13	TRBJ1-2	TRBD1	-	CASSLDRDGDHGYTF	TGTGCCAGCAGCTTGGACAGGGACGGGGACCATGGCTACACCTTC
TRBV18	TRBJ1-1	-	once	CASSETGTVNTEAFF	TGTGCCAGCTCAGAGACTGGAACGGTGAACACTGAAGCTTTCTTT
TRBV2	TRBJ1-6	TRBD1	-	CASSDMGGTGGNSPLHF	TGTGCCAGCAGTGACATGGGTGGGACAGGGGGTAACTCACCCCTCCACTTT
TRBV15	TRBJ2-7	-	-	CATSGERQSSYEQYF	TGTGCCACCAGCGGGGAGCGGCAGAGCTCCTACGAGCAGTACTTC
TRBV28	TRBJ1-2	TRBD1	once	CASSLRQGWDYGYTF	TGTGCCAGCAGTTTAAGACAGGGGTGGGACTATGGCTACACCTTC
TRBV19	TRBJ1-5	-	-	CASSLIGDFSNQPQHF	TGTGCCAGTAGTTTGATAGGGGATTTTAGCAATCAGCCCCAGCATTTT
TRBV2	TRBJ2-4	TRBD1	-	CASVRGWTGVKNIQYF	TGTGCCAGCGTCAGGGGGTGGACGGGCGTCAAAAACATTCAGTACTTC
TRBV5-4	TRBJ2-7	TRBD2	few	CASSPGGSSEQYF	TGTGCCAGCAGCCCGGGAGGCTCCTCCGAGCAGTACTTC
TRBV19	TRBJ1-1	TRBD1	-	CASSARDRNTEAFF	TGTGCCAGTAGTGCCCGGGACAGAAACACTGAAGCTTTCTTT
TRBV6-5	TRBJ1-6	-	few	CASRREDYNSPLHF	TGTGCCAGCCGAAGGGAGGACTATAATTCACCCCTCCACTTT
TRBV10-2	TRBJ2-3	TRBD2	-	CAITGGTSTDTQYF	TGCGCCATCACGGGGGGTACTAGCACAGATACGCAGTATTTT
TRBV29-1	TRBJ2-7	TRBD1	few	CSVEDRTSEQYF	TGCAGCGTTGAGGACAGGACGAGCGAGCAGTACTTC
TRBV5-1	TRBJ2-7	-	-	CASSLGTANYEQYF	TGCGCCAGCAGCTTGGGTACTGCCAACTACGAGCAGTACTTC
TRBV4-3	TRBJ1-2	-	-	CASSQVLGADYGYTF	TGCGCCAGCAGCCAAGTGCTGGGGGCGGACTATGGCTACACCTTC
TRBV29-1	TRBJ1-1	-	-	CSIRNYWGGRTEAFF	TGCAGCATTCGTAATTATTGGGGGGGCAGGACTGAAGCTTTCTTT
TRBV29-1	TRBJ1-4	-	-	CSASTGPNEKLFF	TGCAGCGCCTCCACAGGGCCGAATGAAAAACTGTTTTTT
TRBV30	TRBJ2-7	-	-	CAWSVLRGYEQYF	TGTGCCTGGAGTGTTCTCCGAGGCTACGAGCAGTACTTC
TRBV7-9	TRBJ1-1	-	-	CASSLDEGWGNTEAFF	TGTGCCAGCAGCTTAGATGAGGGTTGGGGGAACACTGAAGCTTTCTTT
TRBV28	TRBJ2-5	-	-	CASSPQVRAEGETQYF	TGTGCCAGCAGCCCCCAGGTTCGAGCGGAGGGGGAGACCCAGTACTTC
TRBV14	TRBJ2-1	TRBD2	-	CASSQDIVAGRYNEQFF	TGTGCCAGCAGCCAAGACATAGTAGCGGGGCGCTACAATGAGCAGTTCTTC
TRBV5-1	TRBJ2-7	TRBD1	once	CASSSSGGQPLGRSGQYF	TGCGCCAGCAGCTCGTCAGGGGGACAGCCCTTGGGTCGTAGTGGGCAGTACTTC
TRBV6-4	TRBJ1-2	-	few	CASSDEGAGIHGYTF	TGTGCCAGCAGTGACGAAGGTGCAGGGATCCATGGCTACACCTTC
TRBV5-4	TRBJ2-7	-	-	CASSFGGSSYEQYF	TGTGCCAGCAGTTTTGGAGGGTCCTCCTACGAGCAGTACTTC
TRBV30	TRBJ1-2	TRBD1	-	CAWRADGQGAFGYTF	TGTGCCTGGAGGGCCGACGGACAGGGGGCCTTCGGCTACACCTTC
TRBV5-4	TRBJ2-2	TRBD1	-	CASSFGQGAGELFF	TGTGCCAGCAGCTTTGGTCAGGGGGCTGGGGAGCTGTTTTTT
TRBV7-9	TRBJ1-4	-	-	CASSLVDYYNEKLFF	TGTGCCAGCAGCTTAGTTGACTACTACAATGAAAAACTGTTTTTT
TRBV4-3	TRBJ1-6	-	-	CASSQDLQGRPLHF	TGCGCCAGCAGCCAAGATTTGCAGGGGCGACCCCTCCACTTT
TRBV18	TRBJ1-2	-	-	CASHRAGDYGYTF	TGTGCCAGCCACAGGGCCGGAGACTATGGCTACACCTTC
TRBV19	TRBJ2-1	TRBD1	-	CASSRDRGWHEQFF	TGTGCCAGTAGTCGCGACAGGGGTTGGCATGAGCAGTTCTTC
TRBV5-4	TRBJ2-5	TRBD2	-	CASSLGLAGQETQYF	TGTGCCAGCAGCTTGGGCCTAGCGGGCCAAGAGACCCAGTACTTC
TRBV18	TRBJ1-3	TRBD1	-	CASSPQQGSFSGNTIYF	TGTGCCAGCTCACCACAACAGGGGTCGTTCTCTGGAAACACCATATATTTT
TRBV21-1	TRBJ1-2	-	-	CASSKVARRCSYGYTF	TGTGCCAGCAGCAAAGTGGCAAGGAGGTGTAGCTATGGCTACACCTTC
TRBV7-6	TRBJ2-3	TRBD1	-	CASSPPGQSTDTQYF	TGTGCCAGCAGCCCACCGGGACAGTCCACAGATACGCAGTATTTT
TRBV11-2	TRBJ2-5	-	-	CASSLSNGGQETQYF	TGTGCCAGCAGCTTATCGAACGGGGGCCAAGAGACCCAGTACTTC
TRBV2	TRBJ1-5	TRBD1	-	CASSSDREVNQPQHF	TGTGCCAGCAGTTCGGACAGGGAGGTCAATCAGCCCCAGCATTTT
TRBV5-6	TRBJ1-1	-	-	CASSLGPRTEAFF	TGTGCCAGCAGCTTGGGTCCTCGCACTGAAGCTTTCTTT
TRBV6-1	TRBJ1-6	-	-	CASSELGLALNSPLHF	TGTGCCAGCAGTGAATTGGGTTTAGCGTTGAATTCACCCCTCCACTTT
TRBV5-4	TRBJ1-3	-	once	CASSGTAGNTIYF	TGTGCCAGCAGCGGTACTGCGGGAAACACCATATATTTT
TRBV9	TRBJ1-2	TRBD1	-	CASSVGQGGDGYTF	TGTGCCAGCAGCGTAGGACAGGGTGGAGATGGCTACACCTTC
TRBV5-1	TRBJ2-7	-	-	CASSLLGSGSYEQYF	TGCGCCAGCAGCTTGTTGGGTAGCGGATCCTACGAGCAGTACTTC
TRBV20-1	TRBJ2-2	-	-	CSASLTGELFF	TGCAGTGCTAGTCTGACCGGGGAGCTGTTTTTT
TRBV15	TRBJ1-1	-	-	CATSRGLIRRTEAFF	TGTGCCACCAGCAGAGGCCTAATTAGGCGGACTGAAGCTTTCTTT
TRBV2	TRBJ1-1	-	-	CASSSDTEAFF	TGTGCCAGCAGTAGCGATACCGAAGCTTTCTTT
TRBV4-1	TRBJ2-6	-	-	CASKSRLSGANVLTF	TGCGCCAGCAAGAGCAGGCTCTCTGGGGCCAACGTCCTGACTTTC